The sequence of this T cell receptor beta chain was determined in a study of CD8+ T cells in alopecia areata. Study-level background: Treated patients received oral tofacitinib, 5 to 10 mg twice daily.

Germline CDR1 PRHDT, CDR2 FYEKMQ (reference sequence). The CDR3 has 16 amino acids. Trimming took off 1 base at V and 7 bases at J, with 17 bases between the two ends. This clone was picked up one time. Its antigen remains unknown. TCR sequencing used cDNA made by reverse transcription of extracted RNA. TCRdb's copy holds only in-frame clones and misses some; the assay was immunoSEQ multiplex PCR. This sample has some 190,000 clones; 51% occur once, and the top ten carry 10%. The treatment was: oral pan-JAK inhibitor, 5-10 mg twice daily. Study-wide results and caveats: Against the mouse data, patients shared TCRs less clearly, possibly for HLA reasons.

This specimen was CD8+ T cells sorted from blood, taken at approximately week 51, from a patient treated with tofacitinib. The genes are TRBV13 and TRBJ2-4, with TRBD2 as a possible D gene (5 bases). The clonotype was recovered from a human donor with alopecia areata. CDR3 nucleotide sequence: TGTGCCAGCAGCTTAGTCGGGGAGCACAGCCGGAACATTCAGTACTTC. This codes for CASSLVGEHSRNIQYF.